The present T cell receptor (beta chain) was sequenced within a study of T cell changes during pregnancy in multiple sclerosis. V lost 0 bases, J lost 8 bases, and 20 bases lay in between. The CDR3 is 16 residues long. Germline assignment: CDR1 SGHNT and CDR2 YYREEE (reference sequence). TCRdb's table, derived via immunoSEQ multiplex PCR, lists solely in-frame clones and lacks some. The sample lists some 64,000 clones, around 90% seen once, with 0.85% to 0.95% in the top ten. The V gene is TRBV5-4, the J gene TRBJ1-2; D call uncertain. This sequence originates from a female donor in good health, enrolled as a control in a pregnancy study. The material was peripheral blood, obtained in the first trimester of pregnancy. In nucleotides, the CDR3 is TGTGCCAGCAGCTTGGAATTTGGTGATACTTGGCGGGGCTACACCTTC. Translation gives CASSLEFGDTWRGYTF.